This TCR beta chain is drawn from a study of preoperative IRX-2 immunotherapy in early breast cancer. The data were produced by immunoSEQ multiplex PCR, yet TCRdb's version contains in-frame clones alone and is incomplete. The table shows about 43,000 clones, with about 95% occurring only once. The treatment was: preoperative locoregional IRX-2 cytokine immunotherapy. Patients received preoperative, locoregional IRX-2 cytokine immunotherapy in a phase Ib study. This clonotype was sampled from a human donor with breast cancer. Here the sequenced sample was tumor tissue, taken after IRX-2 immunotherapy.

This CDR3 reads CASSPLLTAQYF. As DNA, the CDR3 is TGTGCCAGCTCACCACTTCTGACAGCCCAGTACTTC. V gene TRBV18 combines with J gene TRBJ2-5; a possible D gene is TRBD1 (5 bases). Germline V gene data show CDR1 as KGHSH and CDR2 as LQKENI. The CDR3 is made up of 12 amino acids. V was clipped by 1 base and J by 9 bases, with 9 bases between them.